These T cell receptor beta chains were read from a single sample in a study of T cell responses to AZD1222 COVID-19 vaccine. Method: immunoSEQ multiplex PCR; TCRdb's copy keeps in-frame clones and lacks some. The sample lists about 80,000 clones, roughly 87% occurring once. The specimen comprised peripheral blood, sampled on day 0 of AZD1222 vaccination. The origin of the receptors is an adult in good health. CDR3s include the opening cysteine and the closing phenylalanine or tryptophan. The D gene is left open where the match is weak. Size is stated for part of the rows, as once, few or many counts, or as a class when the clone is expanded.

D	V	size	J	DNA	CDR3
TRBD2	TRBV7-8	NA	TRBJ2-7	TGTGCCAGCAGCTCACTAGCGGGGGTCCGCGAGCAGTACTTC	CASSSLAGVREQYF
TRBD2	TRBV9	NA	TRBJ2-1	TGTGCCAGCAGCGTAGGGACTAGCGGTGGTAATGAGCAGTTCTTC	CASSVGTSGGNEQFF
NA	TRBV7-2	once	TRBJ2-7	TGTGCCAGCAGCCTTTGGGGGAGTCCGAAAGAGCAGTACTTC	CASSLWGSPKEQYF
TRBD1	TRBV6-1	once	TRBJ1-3	TGTGCCAGCAGTGAACAGGGACAGGTTTCGGGAAACACCATATATTTT	CASSEQGQVSGNTIYF
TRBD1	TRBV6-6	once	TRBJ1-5	TGTGCCAGCAGTACTCGGGACAGGGAGTATCAGCCCCAGCATTTT	CASSTRDREYQPQHF
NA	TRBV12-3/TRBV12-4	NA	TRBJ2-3	TGTGCCAGCAGTTTGTGGGGGGATACGCAGTATTTT	CASSLWGDTQYF
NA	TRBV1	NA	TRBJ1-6	TGCACCAGCAGCCAACAGGGGTTTTCCTATTCACCCCTCCACTTT	CTSSQQGFSYSPLHF
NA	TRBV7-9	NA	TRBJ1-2	TGTGCCAGCAGCTCGACGGACAGCTATGGCTACACCTTC	CASSSTDSYGYTF
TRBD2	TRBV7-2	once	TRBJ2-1	TGTGCCAGCAGTACAACTAGCGGTGAGCAGTTCTTC	CASSTTSGEQFF
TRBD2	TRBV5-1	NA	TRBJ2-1	TGCGCCAGCAGCTTGGATGGGACTAGCGAGAATGAGCAGTTCTTC	CASSLDGTSENEQFF
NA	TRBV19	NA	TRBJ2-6	TGTGCCAGTAGTATACAAGGGGCCTCTGGGGCCAACGTCCTGACTTTC	CASSIQGASGANVLTF
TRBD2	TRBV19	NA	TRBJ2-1	TGTGCCAGTAGGAGTCTAGCGGGACGCGAGCAGTTCTTC	CASRSLAGREQFF
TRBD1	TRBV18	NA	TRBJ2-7	TGTGCCAGCTCACCAAGGGACAGCTCCTACGAGCAGTACTTC	CASSPRDSSYEQYF
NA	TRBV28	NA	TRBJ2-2	TGTGCCAGCAGTCTGCCGGGAATGGGGACCGGGGAGCTGTTTTTT	CASSLPGMGTGELFF
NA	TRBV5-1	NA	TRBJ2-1	TGCGCCAGCAGCTTGGTAGCGAGGGACTCCTACAATGAGCAGTTCTTC	CASSLVARDSYNEQFF
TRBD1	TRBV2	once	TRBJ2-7	TGTGCCAGCAGGGTTGGACAGGGCGACGAGCAGTACTTC	CASRVGQGDEQYF
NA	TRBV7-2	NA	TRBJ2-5	TGTGCCAGCAGCCCCCGGGACGGCTACCAAGAGACCCAGTACTTC	CASSPRDGYQETQYF
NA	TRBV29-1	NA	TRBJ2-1	TGCAGCGTTGAACGGGGTTTTGAGCAGTTCTTC	CSVERGFEQFF
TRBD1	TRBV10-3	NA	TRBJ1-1	TGTGCCATCAGGGGCGGACAGGGGTACACTGAAGCTTTCTTT	CAIRGGQGYTEAFF
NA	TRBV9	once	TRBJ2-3	TGTGCCAGCAGCGTCAGGGGAGGAAAAGATACGCAGTATTTT	CASSVRGGKDTQYF
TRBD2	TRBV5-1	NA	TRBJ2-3	TGCGCCAGCAGATTAGCGGGAGCTAGCACAGATACGCAGTATTTT	CASRLAGASTDTQYF
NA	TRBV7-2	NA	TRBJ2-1	TGTGCCAGCAGCTCGGGACAAAGGCTTGAGCAGTTCTTC	CASSSGQRLEQFF
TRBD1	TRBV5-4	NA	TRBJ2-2	TGTGCCAGCAGCTTGAGGACAGGGGTCACCGGGGAGCTGTTTTTT	CASSLRTGVTGELFF
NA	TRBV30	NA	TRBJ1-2	TGTGCCTGGAGTGTAGTGGGAAAAGGTGGCTACACCTTC	CAWSVVGKGGYTF
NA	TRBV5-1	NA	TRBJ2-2	TGCGCCAGCAGAAATCCGTCTGGCGGGGAGCTGTTTTTT	CASRNPSGGELFF
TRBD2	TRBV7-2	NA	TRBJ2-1	TGTGCCAGTTTGGGGAGGTTAGCGGGACTGGAAAATGAGCAGTTCTTC	CASLGRLAGLENEQFF
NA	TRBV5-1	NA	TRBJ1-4	TGCGCCAGCAGCTTCGGATCCCTGGGGAATGAAAAACTGTTTTTT	CASSFGSLGNEKLFF
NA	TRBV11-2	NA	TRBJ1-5	TGTGCCAGCAGCTTAGGGGGGGGGAGTCAGTCCCAGCATTTT	CASSLGGGSQSQHF
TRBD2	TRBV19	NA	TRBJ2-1	TGTGCCAGTAGTACCCGGACTAGCGGGACTTACAATGAGCAGTTCTTC	CASSTRTSGTYNEQFF
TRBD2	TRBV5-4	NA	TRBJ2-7	TGTGCCAGCAGCAGGACTAGCGGGAACGAGCAGTACTTC	CASSRTSGNEQYF
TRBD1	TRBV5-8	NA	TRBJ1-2	TGTGCCAGCAGCGCAGACAGGGCGGGGGGCTACACCTTC	CASSADRAGGYTF
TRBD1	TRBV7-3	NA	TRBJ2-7	TGTGCCAGCAGCCTGTCCCGGGACAGCTACGAGCAGTACTTC	CASSLSRDSYEQYF
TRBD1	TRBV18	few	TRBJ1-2	TGTGCCAGCTCACCCATCCCTCCCGGGACAGGGGTTAATGGCTACACCTTC	CASSPIPPGTGVNGYTF
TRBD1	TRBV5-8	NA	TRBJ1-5	TGTGCCAGCAGCACGTTCACAGGGGCGGGCAATCAGCCCCAGCATTTT	CASSTFTGAGNQPQHF
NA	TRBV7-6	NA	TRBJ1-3	TGTGCCAGCAGCGTAAGACCGCTCTCTGGAAACACCATATATTTT	CASSVRPLSGNTIYF
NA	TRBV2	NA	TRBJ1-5	TGTGCCAGCAGTGACCCAGGGGACCAGCCCCAGCATTTT	CASSDPGDQPQHF
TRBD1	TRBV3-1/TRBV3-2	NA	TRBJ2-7	TGTGCCAGCAGCCAGACAGGGGACGGCGAGCAGTACTTC	CASSQTGDGEQYF
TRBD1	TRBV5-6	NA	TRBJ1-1	TGTGCCAGCAGCGGTACAGGGGGCGTCACTGAAGCTTTCTTT	CASSGTGGVTEAFF
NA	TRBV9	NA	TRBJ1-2	TGTGCCAGCAGCCCTAGCCAAGGTGGGGGCTATGGCTACACCTTC	CASSPSQGGGYGYTF
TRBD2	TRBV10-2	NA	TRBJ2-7	TGCGCCAGCAGGGCGGGACTAGCGGGACCCGAGCAGTACTTC	CASRAGLAGPEQYF